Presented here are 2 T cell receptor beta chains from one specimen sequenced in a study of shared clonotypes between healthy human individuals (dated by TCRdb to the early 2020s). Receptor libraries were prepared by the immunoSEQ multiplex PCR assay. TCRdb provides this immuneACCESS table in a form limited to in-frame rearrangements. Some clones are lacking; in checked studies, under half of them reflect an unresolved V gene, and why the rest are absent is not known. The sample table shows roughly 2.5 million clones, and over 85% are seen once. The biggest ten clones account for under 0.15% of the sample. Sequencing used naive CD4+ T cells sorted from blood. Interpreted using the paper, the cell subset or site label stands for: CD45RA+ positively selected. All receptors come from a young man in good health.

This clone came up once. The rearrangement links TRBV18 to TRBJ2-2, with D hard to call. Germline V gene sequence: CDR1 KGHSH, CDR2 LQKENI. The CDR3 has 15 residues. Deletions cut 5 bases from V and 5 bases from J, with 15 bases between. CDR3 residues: CASSFVHAVTGELFF. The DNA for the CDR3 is TGTGCCAGCTCATTTGTCCATGCCGTAACCGGGGAGCTGTTTTTT.

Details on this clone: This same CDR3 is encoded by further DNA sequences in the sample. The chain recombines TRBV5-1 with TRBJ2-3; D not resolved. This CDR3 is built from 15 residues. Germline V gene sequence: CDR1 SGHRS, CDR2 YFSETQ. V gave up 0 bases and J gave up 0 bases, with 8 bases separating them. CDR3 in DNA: TGCGCCAGCAGCTTGGTTTCCGGGAGCACAGATACGCAGTATTTT. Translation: CASSLVSGSTDTQYF. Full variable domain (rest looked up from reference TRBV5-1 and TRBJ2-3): KAGVTQTPRYLIKTRGQQVTLSCSPISGHRSVSWYQQTPGQGLQFLFEYFSETQRNKGNFPGRFSGRQFSNSRSEMNVSTLELGDSALYLCASSLVSGSTDTQYFGPGTRLTVL.